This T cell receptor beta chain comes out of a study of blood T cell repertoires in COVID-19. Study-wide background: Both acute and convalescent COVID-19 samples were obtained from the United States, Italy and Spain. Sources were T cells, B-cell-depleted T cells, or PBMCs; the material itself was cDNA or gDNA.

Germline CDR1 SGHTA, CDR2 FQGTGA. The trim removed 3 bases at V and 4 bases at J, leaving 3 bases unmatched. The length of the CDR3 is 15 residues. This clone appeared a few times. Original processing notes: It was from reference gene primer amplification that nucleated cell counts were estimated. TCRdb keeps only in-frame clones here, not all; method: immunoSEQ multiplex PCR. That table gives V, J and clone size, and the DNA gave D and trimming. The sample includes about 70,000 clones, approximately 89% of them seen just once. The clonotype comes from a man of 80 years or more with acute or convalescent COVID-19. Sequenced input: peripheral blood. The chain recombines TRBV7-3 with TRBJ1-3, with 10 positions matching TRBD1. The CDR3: CASSLRQGAGNTIYF. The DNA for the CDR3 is TGTGCCAGCAGCTTGCGACAGGGGGCCGGAAACACCATATATTTT. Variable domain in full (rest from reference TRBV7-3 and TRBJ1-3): GAGVSQTPSNKVTEKGKYVELRCDPISGHTALYWYRQSLGQGPEFLIYFQGTGAADDSGLPNDRFFAVRPEGSVSTLKIQRTERGDSAVYLCASSLRQGAGNTIYFGEGSWLTVV.